A single sample is the source of the 29 T cell receptor beta chains below, sequenced in a study of Graves' ophthalmopathy and Graves' hyperthyroidism. The authors amplified TCR beta CDR3 regions, and they did so from RNA transcripts for repertoire sequencing. First-round RT-PCR relied on HTBI primers, and a second-round multiplex PCR came next. TCRdb redid the calling of the multiplex PCR reads with MiXCR, one entry per CDR3 protein. The table lists about 740,000 distinct CDR3 sequences, roughly 40% of them singletons. The sequenced sample was peripheral blood. These receptors all come from an adult man with Graves' ophthalmopathy.

The chain couples TRBV10-3 to TRBJ2-5; no firm D call. In germline, CDR1 is ENHRY, CDR2 SYGVKD. V was pared by 3 bases and J by 1 base, with 12 bases between. CDR3 length equals 15 residues. CDR3 in DNA: TGTGCCATCAGTGACGGTGGAGCTTTCCAAGAGACCCAGTACTTC. Protein: CAISDGGAFQETQYF.

J is TRBJ1-2 and V is TRBV29-1; no definite D call. Germline V gene sequence: CDR1 SQVTM, CDR2 ANQGSEA. V was trimmed by 7 bases and J by 2 bases, leaving 23 bases between them. The length of the CDR3 is 16 residues. CDR3 amino acids: CSASSQAGGSNYGYTF. In nucleotides, the CDR3 is TGCAGCGCCAGCAGCCAAGCTGGAGGCTCAAACTATGGCTACACCTTC.

In this sample, this clonotype turned up many times. V and J are TRBV7-2 and TRBJ1-1; TRBD1 agrees at 7 bases. This CDR3 has 16 residues. Looked up from germline, CDR1 is SGHTA and CDR2 is FQGNSA. The trim removed 2 bases at V and 1 base at J, leaving 7 bases unmatched. The CDR3 nucleotides are TGTGCCAGCAGCTTAACGGCAGGGGGGAGGAACACTGAAGCTTTCTTT. Translated: CASSLTAGGRNTEAFF. The full variable domain, completed using reference TRBV7-2 and TRBJ1-1, is GAGVSQSPSNKVTEKGKDVELRCDPISGHTALYWYRQSLGQGLEFLIYFQGNSAPDKSGLPSDRFSAERTGGSVSTLTIQRTQQEDSAVYLCASSLTAGGRNTEAFFGQGTRLTVV.

This clonotype showed up many times. The chain has TRBV7-9 and TRBJ1-1; D call uncertain. Germline-derived CDR1 and CDR2 are SEHNR and FQNEAQ (reference sequence). The CDR3 extends over 13 amino acids. The germline V and J ends were trimmed by 0 bases and 3 bases, with 5 bases remaining between them. In DNA, the CDR3 is TGTGCCAGCAGCTTAGCCACTTACACTGAAGCTTTCTTT. This gives the protein CASSLATYTEAFF.

The chain carries TRBV7-6 and TRBJ1-1, with TRBD1 as a possible D gene (5 bases). The CDR3 consists of 16 residues. V was trimmed by 1 base and J by 2 bases, leaving 14 bases between them. Germline V gives CDR1 SGHVS, CDR2 FNYEAQ. The DNA of the CDR3 is TGTGCCAGCAGCTTAGGAGCAGGGAGAGTAAACACTGAAGCTTTCTTT. This codes for CASSLGAGRVNTEAFF.

The chain combines TRBV7-9 with TRBJ2-7; 12 nucleotides line up with TRBD1. The CDR3 sequence is 15 residues long. The V and J ends lost 6 bases and 6 bases, in that order; junction bases with no gene match: 9. CDR1 is SEHNR, CDR2 FQNEAQ, per germline (reference sequence). CDR3 amino acids: CASSRAGTGGLEQYF. The CDR3 nucleotides are TGTGCCAGCAGTCGAGCCGGGACAGGGGGCCTCGAGCAGTACTTC.

This chain uses TRBV7-9 with TRBJ1-1; D gene unclear. The V gene lost 5 bases and the J gene lost 1 base, with 14 bases spanning the gap. CDR1 is SEHNR, CDR2 FQNEAQ, per germline (reference sequence). The CDR3 runs to 15 residues. The CDR3 here is CASSHSRTGNTEAFF. The CDR3 nucleotides read TGTGCCAGCAGCCATTCCCGGACGGGGAACACTGAAGCTTTCTTT.

The sample holds a few counts of this clonotype. The chain links TRBV12-3 or TRBV12-4 to TRBJ1-4, with 10 bases lining up with TRBD1. This CDR3 comprises 18 residues. V was clipped by 2 bases and J by 3 bases; unmatched bases: 9. In DNA, the CDR3 is TGTGCCAGCAGTTTACTGACCGGGACAGGGGTAGCTAATGAAAAACTGTTTTTT. It encodes CASSLLTGTGVANEKLFF.

The chain is built from TRBV20-1 and TRBJ2-5; 16 bases align to TRBD2. This CDR3 has 17 amino acids. With 2 bases clipped from V and 3 bases from J, the junction kept 6 bases outside the gene matches. Germline V gene sequence: CDR1 DFQATT, CDR2 SNEGSKA (reference sequence). CDR3 bases: TGCAGTGCTAGAAGGGGACTAGCGGGAGGGGGAGAAGAGACCCAGTACTTC. This gives the protein CSARRGLAGGGEETQYF.

This clonotype was seen at least ten times. CDR3 loop: CASSRHRGAQETQYF. CDR3 coding DNA: TGTGCCAGCAGCCGCCACAGGGGGGCCCAAGAGACCCAGTACTTC. The chain uses TRBV5-4 and TRBJ2-5; 8 bases are shared with TRBD1. Germline CDR1 reads SGHNT; CDR2 reads YYREEE (reference sequence). The length of the CDR3 is 15 residues. The V and J ends lost 4 bases and 1 base, in that order; junction bases with no gene match: 6. The full variable domain, in which reference TRBV5-4 and TRBJ2-5 provide the parts outside the CDR3, is ETGVTQSPTHLIKTRGQQVTLRCSSQSGHNTVSWYQQALGQGPQFIFQYYREEENGRGNFPPRFSGLQFPNYSSELNVNALELDDSALYLCASSRHRGAQETQYFGPGTRLLVL.

This clonotype was detected once. The rearrangement joins TRBV25-1 to TRBJ2-5; D is possibly TRBD1 or TRBD2 (5 bases each). Germline V gene sequence: CDR1 MGHDK, CDR2 SYGVNS. V gave up 5 bases and J gave up 5 bases, with 21 bases separating them. The CDR3 loop spans 16 amino acids. CDR3 protein: CASSPPGHGEGETQYF. CDR3 nucleotide sequence: TGTGCCAGCAGTCCGCCGGGGCATGGGGAAGGGGAGACCCAGTACTTC.

This clonotype has a count of ten or more. This chain uses TRBV7-6 with TRBJ1-2, with 9 positions matching TRBD1. V was clipped by 0 bases and J by 12 bases; unmatched bases: 8. The CDR3 runs to 14 residues. Germline V gene data show CDR1 as SGHVS and CDR2 as FNYEAQ. CDR3 in amino acids: CASSLAAGTGQNTF. The CDR3 nucleotides read TGTGCCAGCAGCTTAGCGGCCGGGACAGGGCAAAACACCTTC.

This clonotype occurred a few times. This chain connects TRBV20-1 to TRBJ2-5; the match to TRBD1 covers 8 bases. CDR3 length: 14 amino acids. Germline V gives CDR1 DFQATT, CDR2 SNEGSKA (reference sequence). The V segment lost 3 bases and the J segment 2 bases; nucleotides outside the gene matches: 5. Written as DNA, the CDR3 is TGCAGTGCTAGCTCAGGGGGCCAACAAGAGACCCAGTACTTC. Translation: CSASSGGQQETQYF.

The V and J genes are TRBV20-1 and TRBJ2-7; tentatively, D is TRBD2 (6 bases). V was cut by 0 bases and J by 3 bases, with 24 bases left in between. The CDR3 contains 18 residues. Germline loops: CDR1 DFQATT, CDR2 SNEGSKA (reference sequence). The CDR3 reads CSARDELAQPLRSYEQYF. The DNA of the CDR3 is TGCAGTGCTAGAGATGAACTAGCTCAGCCCCTTCGAAGCTACGAGCAGTACTTC.

This clonotype was recorded at least ten times. This chain uses TRBV29-1 with TRBJ1-6; tentative D call: TRBD1 (5 bases). Trimming shortened V by 7 bases and J by 7 bases, and 11 bases separated the two germline ends. This CDR3 is 12 amino acids long. Germline V gene sequence: CDR1 SQVTM, CDR2 ANQGSEA. CDR3 residues: CSAGHKNSPLHF. The CDR3 DNA reads as TGCAGCGCTGGACATAAAAATTCACCCCTCCACTTT.

The J gene is TRBJ2-6, the V gene TRBV2; 7 bases line up with TRBD1. After removal of 4 bases from V and 0 bases from J, the junction contained 15 bases not matched to a gene. Germline assignment: CDR1 SNHLY and CDR2 FYNNEI. The CDR3 runs to 20 residues. The CDR3: CASSARQGNQPSSGANVLTF. The CDR3 DNA reads TGTGCCAGCAGTGCCCGACAGGGCAATCAGCCGAGCTCTGGGGCCAACGTCCTGACTTTC.

V usage is TRBV7-9 and J usage is TRBJ2-7, with TRBD2 as a possible D gene (6 bases). CDR1 is SEHNR and CDR2 is FQNEAQ in the germline V gene (reference sequence). V was shortened by 5 bases and J by 0 bases, with 14 bases between the two germline ends. This CDR3 spans 15 amino acids. The CDR3 region has the DNA TGTGCCAGCAGCCCTCAGGACGGGAGCTCCTACGAGCAGTACTTC. Translation: CASSPQDGSSYEQYF.

Of note for this clonotype: As the CDR3 is not closed by the conserved phenylalanine or tryptophan, this likely results from a read error. The genes are TRBV7-2 and TRBJ1-1, with TRBD1 matching 8 bases. Looked up from germline, CDR1 is SGHTA and CDR2 is FQGNSA. V gave up 2 bases and J gave up 5 bases; unmatched junction bases: 7. The CDR3 extends over 15 amino acids. Written as DNA, the CDR3 is TGTGCCAGCAGCTTACGCCCAGGGGGCGGAACTGAAGCTTTCCTT. Amino acids: CASSLRPGGGTEAFL.

This clonotype appeared a few times. The chain joins TRBV10-3 to TRBJ2-2; no definite D call. Trimming left V 7 bases short and J 4 bases short, with 10 bases between. The CDR3 extends over 13 amino acids. The germline gives CDR1 ENHRY, CDR2 SYGVKD. The CDR3 DNA sequence: TGTGCCATCAAGCACCCCGGCACCGGGGAGCTGTTTTTT. Protein sequence: CAIKHPGTGELFF.

On this clonotype: A read error is possible here, since a much larger clone lies one base away. The chain uses TRBV7-2 and TRBJ2-5, with no clear D. Germline CDR1 reads SGHTA; CDR2 reads FQGNSA. V lost 5 bases to trimming and J lost 3 bases, with 10 bases between them. This CDR3 comprises 13 residues. CDR3 nucleotides: TGTACCAGCAGCCCCACCGGCGAAGAGACCCAGTACTTC. Its translation: CTSSPTGEETQYF.

At least ten counts were recorded for this clonotype. The chain uses TRBV7-3 and TRBJ2-5; 10 nucleotides agree with TRBD2. In germline, CDR1 is SGHTA, CDR2 FQGTGA. The junction had 0 bases not matched to a gene; V was cut back by 0 bases and J by 2 bases. The CDR3 spans 15 residues. In DNA, the CDR3 is TGTGCCAGCAGCTTAACACTAGCGGGACAAGAGACCCAGTACTTC. Its protein is CASSLTLAGQETQYF.

V usage is TRBV6-1 and J usage is TRBJ1-2; D ambiguous. Germline lookup yields CDR1 MNHNS and CDR2 SASEGT. This CDR3 region has 16 residues. The germline V and J ends were trimmed by 5 bases and 5 bases, with 21 bases remaining between them. Here the CDR3 DNA reads TGTGCCAGCAGTCCCACCCTATACCGCGACTTTTATGGCTACACCTTC. Protein sequence: CASSPTLYRDFYGYTF.

The rearrangement links TRBV19 to TRBJ1-5; weak D call: TRBD1 (6 bases). Germline CDR1 is LNHDA and CDR2 is SQIVND (reference sequence). Trimming stripped 5 bases from V and 3 bases from J, with 20 bases between. The CDR3 runs 17 residues. CDR3 sequence (DNA): TGTGCCAGTAGTTTCTACAGGGTTTTCAACTCCAATCAGCCCCAGCATTTT. This translates into CASSFYRVFNSNQPQHF.

There are a few counts of this clonotype. The chain combines TRBV6-6 with TRBJ2-7; D remains ambiguous. Between the trimmed V and J ends, which lost 7 bases and 3 bases, there was a span of 10 bases. The CDR3 runs to 12 residues. The germline gives CDR1 MNHNY, CDR2 SVGAGI (reference sequence). CDR3 sequence: CASKTAGYEQYF. The CDR3 coding sequence is TGTGCCAGCAAGACGGCTGGCTACGAGCAGTACTTC.

This sequence joins TRBV25-1 and TRBJ1-2, with D possibly TRBD1 on 6 matching bases. V was cut by 5 bases and J by 0 bases, with 16 bases left in between. The CDR3 loop spans 16 amino acids. Germline V gene lookup returns CDR1 MGHDK and CDR2 SYGVNS. CDR3 sequence: CASSLPRDITNYGYTF. The CDR3 nucleotides are TGTGCCAGCAGTTTACCCCGGGACATCACTAACTATGGCTACACCTTC.

This chain uses TRBV2 with TRBJ2-7, with D hard to call. Germline V gene lookup returns CDR1 SNHLY and CDR2 FYNNEI. CDR3 size: 13 residues. V was clipped by 2 bases and J by 2 bases, with 7 bases between them. The CDR3 sequence is CASSERTAYEQYF. CDR3 bases: TGTGCCAGCAGTGAAAGGACGGCCTACGAGCAGTACTTC.

J is TRBJ2-5 and V is TRBV11-2; 8 bases are shared with TRBD2. The V gene end was trimmed by 1 base and the J gene end by 1 base; junction bases not matched to a gene: 11. CDR1 and CDR2 from the germline V gene are SGHAT and FQNNGV. This CDR3 spans 18 amino acids. The CDR3 is CASSLVQGTRMIQETQYF. Here the CDR3 DNA reads TGTGCCAGCAGCTTAGTCCAGGGGACTAGGATGATCCAAGAGACCCAGTACTTC.

The J gene is TRBJ1-1, the V gene TRBV7-9; weak D call: TRBD1 (5 bases). Per germline, CDR1 SEHNR and CDR2 FQNEAQ (reference sequence). The CDR3 covers 15 residues. Trimming took off 5 bases at V and 1 base at J, with 14 bases between the two ends. The CDR3: CASSQVQGSNTEAFF. DNA of the CDR3: TGTGCCAGCAGCCAAGTCCAGGGTTCGAACACTGAAGCTTTCTTT. Full variable domain (remainder filled in from reference TRBV7-9 and TRBJ1-1): DTGVSQNPRHKITKRGQNVTFRCDPISEHNRLYWYRQTLGQGPEFLTYFQNEAQLEKSRLLSDRFSAERPKGSFSTLEIQRTEQGDSAMYLCASSQVQGSNTEAFFGQGTRLTVV.

The chain joins TRBV7-2 to TRBJ1-6; D gene ambiguous. This CDR3 is built from 14 residues. With 1 base removed from V and 8 bases from J, the gap between germline ends came to 9 bases. Germline CDR1 reads SGHTA; CDR2 reads FQGNSA. The CDR3 DNA reads TGTGCCAGCAGCTTAGGAGGAATTTATTCACCCCTCCACTTT. This encodes CASSLGGIYSPLHF.